This passage covers 15 T cell receptor beta chains from one sample sequenced in a study of siplizumab effects on memory and regulatory T cells. Only in-frame clones appear in the TCRdb table, and some are missing; sequencing was by immunoSEQ multiplex PCR. In the table there are around 100,000 clones, roughly 94% of which are singletons. What was sequenced was Tregs sorted from blood. Receptors originate from a human donor in good health.

The chain joins TRBV7-9 to TRBJ2-2, with D perhaps matching TRBD2 (5 bases). The V end lost 1 base, the J end lost 7 bases, and 10 bases lay between the germline ends. Germline CDR1 is SEHNR and CDR2 is FQNEAQ (reference sequence). The CDR3 runs 14 residues. The CDR3 coding sequence is TGTGCCAGCAGCTTAGTGGAGGTTGGCGGGGAGCTGTTTTTT. The encoded protein is CASSLVEVGGELFF. The full variable domain, with the rest looked up from reference TRBV7-9 and TRBJ2-2, is DTGVSQNPRHKITKRGQNVTFRCDPISEHNRLYWYRQTLGQGPEFLTYFQNEAQLEKSRLLSDRFSAERPKGSFSTLEIQRTEQGDSAMYLCASSLVEVGGELFFGEGSRLTVL.

The V call is TRBV7-3, the J call TRBJ2-5; perhaps TRBD1 as D (6 bases). The V gene's germline CDR1 is SGHTA and CDR2 FQGTGA. This CDR3 has 14 amino acids. V was cut by 2 bases and J by 7 bases, with 14 bases left in between. The CDR3 region has the DNA TGTGCCAGCAGCTTAGATACACAAGGGGGGACCCAGTACTTC. Amino acids: CASSLDTQGGTQYF.

V and J are TRBV19 and TRBJ2-5; either TRBD1 or TRBD2 may fit D (6 bases each). Germline CDR1 reads LNHDA; CDR2 reads SQIVND (reference sequence). The CDR3 runs 16 residues. V lost 0 bases and J 5 bases, leaving 16 bases between the germline ends. This chain's CDR3 is CASSIEAGWGAETQYF. The CDR3 DNA sequence: TGTGCCAGTAGTATAGAGGCGGGCTGGGGGGCGGAGACCCAGTACTTC.

The J gene is TRBJ1-1, the V gene TRBV7-5. TRBV7-5 is assigned pseudogene status. This CDR3 region has 13 residues. In DNA form, the CDR3 reads TGTGTCAGAAGCTGCCTGTCCCGCACTGAAGCTTTCTTT. Protein sequence: CVRSCLSRTEAFF.

The chain combines TRBV7-9 with TRBJ2-2; TRBD1 matches at 8 bases. J gave up 5 bases and V 4 bases, and 9 bases lay outside the gene matches. The germline V gene has CDR1 SEHNR and CDR2 FQNEAQ (reference sequence). The CDR3 loop spans 16 amino acids. This CDR3 reads CASSSRTGRRTGELFF. CDR3 bases: TGTGCCAGCAGCTCCCGGACAGGGAGGAGGACCGGGGAGCTGTTTTTT.

This clone was seen a few times. The chain couples TRBV28 to TRBJ1-5; D possibly corresponds to TRBD1 (6 bases). The V gene lost 8 bases and the J gene lost 3 bases, with 11 bases spanning the gap. The germline V gene has CDR1 MDHEN and CDR2 SYDVKM. The CDR3 runs 13 residues. CDR3 bases: TGTGCCAGCGGGGGCAGGGCCAATCAGCCCCAGCATTTT. Residues: CASGGRANQPQHF.

The rearrangement joins TRBV28 to TRBJ2-5, with 9 bases that match TRBD2. V was clipped by 6 bases and J by 3 bases; unmatched bases: 8. CDR3 size: 15 residues. Per germline, CDR1 MDHEN and CDR2 SYDVKM. The CDR3 nucleotides read TGTGCCAGCAGCGTTCCGCTAGCGGGGAAAGAGACCCAGTACTTC. Translating gives CASSVPLAGKETQYF. The full variable domain, completed using reference TRBV28 and TRBJ2-5, is DVKVTQSSRYLVKRTGEKVFLECVQDMDHENMFWYRQDPGLGLRLIYFSYDVKMKEKGDIPEGYSVSREKKERFSLILESASTNQTSMYLCASSVPLAGKETQYFGPGTRLLVL.

The CDR3 region is CASSLMGNTQYF. The DNA for the CDR3 is TGTGCCAGCAGCTTAATGGGGAATACGCAGTATTTT. This rearrangement joins TRBV7-3 to TRBJ2-3; D remains unclear. Trimming left V 1 base short and J 7 bases short, with 6 bases between. The CDR3 is made up of 12 amino acids. Germline lookup yields CDR1 SGHTA and CDR2 FQGTGA.

The chain links TRBV20-1 to TRBJ2-7; a possible D gene is TRBD1 (6 bases). Germline assignment: CDR1 DFQATT and CDR2 SNEGSKA (reference sequence). The CDR3 covers 11 residues. Trimming took 4 bases from V and 6 from J, leaving 10 bases between them. The CDR3 DNA follows: TGCAGTGCTAAGGGGGTTGGCGAGCAGTACTTC. Residues: CSAKGVGEQYF.

This clone was seen just once. The chain links TRBV19 to TRBJ1-5, with D unclear. There are 14 residues in the CDR3. The germline V gene encodes CDR1 LNHDA and CDR2 SQIVND (reference sequence). Deletions cut 2 bases from V and 4 bases from J, with 9 bases between. As DNA, the CDR3 is TGTGCCAGTAGTATATCCGGTTTTAATCAGCCCCAGCATTTT. Translated: CASSISGFNQPQHF.

This chain uses TRBV19 with TRBJ2-1, with 10 bases lining up with TRBD2. The CDR3 is 17 amino acids. V lost 5 bases and J lost 7; bases outside the gene matches: 14. Germline-derived CDR1 and CDR2 are LNHDA and SQIVND (reference sequence). The CDR3 reads CASSEAGLAGVINEQFF. The CDR3 DNA reads TGTGCCAGTAGTGAAGCAGGGCTAGCGGGAGTGATAAATGAGCAGTTCTTC.

The CDR3 DNA reads as TGTGCCAGCAGTCCCCGATCATTACCGAACACCGGGGAGCTGTTTTTT. Its protein is CASSPRSLPNTGELFF. The chain is built from TRBV27 and TRBJ2-2; D is unclear. The V gene's germline CDR1 is MNHEY and CDR2 SMNVEV (reference sequence). This CDR3 region has 16 residues. V shed 5 bases and J shed 0 bases, with 13 bases lying between them.

The chain joins TRBV2 to TRBJ2-1; 10 bases fit TRBD2. Trimming took 2 bases from V and 8 from J; bases not matched to a gene: 9. The CDR3 sequence is 16 residues long. Looked up from germline, CDR1 is SNHLY and CDR2 is FYNNEI. CDR3 in amino acids: CASSEPGSGRAHEQFF. The CDR3, as DNA: TGTGCCAGCAGTGAACCAGGCAGCGGGAGGGCCCATGAGCAGTTCTTC.

The rearrangement links TRBV5-5 to TRBJ2-5; no clear D gene. CDR3 length equals 12 residues. Per germline, CDR1 SGHKS and CDR2 YYEKEE (reference sequence). The V gene lost 2 bases and the J gene lost 5 bases, with 7 bases spanning the gap. The CDR3 DNA reads as TGTGCCAGCAGCTTTTTCGGGGAGACCCAGTACTTC. This translates into CASSFFGETQYF.

The rearrangement uses TRBV18 and TRBJ2-1; D gene unclear. This CDR3 is built from 11 residues. Trimming shortened V by 8 bases and J by 4 bases, and 6 bases separated the two germline ends. From germline, CDR1 is KGHSH and CDR2 LQKENI. The DNA for the CDR3 is TGTGCCAGCGGAATATACAATGAGCAGTTCTTC. Translating gives CASGIYNEQFF.